The clone carrying this T cell receptor (beta chain) was seen at least ten times. The sample belongs to a study of T-cell reconstitution after alpha-beta-depleted transplantation in children. The TCRbeta library was prepared with unique molecular identifiers. Each CDR3 protein gets one entry after TCRdb re-called the PCR reads with MiXCR. The sample consists of approximately 240,000 distinct CDR3 sequences, roughly a tenth of them appearing once. CDR3 size: 13 residues. Germline V gives CDR1 LGHNT, CDR2 FRNRAP. J lost 12 bases, V lost 1 base, and 6 bases had no gene match. The chain couples TRBV12-5 to TRBJ2-7, with 10 bases that match TRBD1. Sequenced material: PBMCs from the stem cell graft donor, taken from the stem cell graft. The sequence was collected from a human donor who donated a stem cell graft to a child with SCID. The CDR3 reads CASGLEDRGKVYF. The DNA of the CDR3 is TGTGCTAGTGGTTTGGAGGACAGGGGGAAAGTGTACTTC.